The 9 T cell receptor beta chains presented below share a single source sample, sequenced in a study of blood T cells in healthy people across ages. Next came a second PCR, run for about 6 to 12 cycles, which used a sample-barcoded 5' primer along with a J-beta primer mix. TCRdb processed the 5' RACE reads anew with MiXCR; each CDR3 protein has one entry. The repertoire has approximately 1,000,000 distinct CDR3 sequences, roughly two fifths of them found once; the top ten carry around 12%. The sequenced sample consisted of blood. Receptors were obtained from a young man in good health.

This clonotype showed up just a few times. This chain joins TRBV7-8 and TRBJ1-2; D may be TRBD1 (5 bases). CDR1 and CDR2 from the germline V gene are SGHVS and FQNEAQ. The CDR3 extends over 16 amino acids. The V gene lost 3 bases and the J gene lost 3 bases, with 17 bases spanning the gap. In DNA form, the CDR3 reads TGTGCCAGCAGCTTCGGGACGGCAGCGGGGGACTATGGCTACACCTTC. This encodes CASSFGTAAGDYGYTF.

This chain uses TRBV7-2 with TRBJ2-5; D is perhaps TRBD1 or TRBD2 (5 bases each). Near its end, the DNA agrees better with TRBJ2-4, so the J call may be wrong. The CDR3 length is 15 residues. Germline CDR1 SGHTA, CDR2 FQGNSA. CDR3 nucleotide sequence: TGTGCCAGCAGCCCCACCAGGGAGTCCAAAAACATTCAGTACTTC. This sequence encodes CASSPTRESKNIQYF.

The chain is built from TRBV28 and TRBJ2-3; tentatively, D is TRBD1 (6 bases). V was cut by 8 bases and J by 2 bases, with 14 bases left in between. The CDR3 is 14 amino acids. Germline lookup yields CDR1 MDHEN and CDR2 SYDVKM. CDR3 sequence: CASQGTPVTDTQYF. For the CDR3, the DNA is TGTGCCAGCCAAGGGACACCTGTCACAGATACGCAGTATTTT.

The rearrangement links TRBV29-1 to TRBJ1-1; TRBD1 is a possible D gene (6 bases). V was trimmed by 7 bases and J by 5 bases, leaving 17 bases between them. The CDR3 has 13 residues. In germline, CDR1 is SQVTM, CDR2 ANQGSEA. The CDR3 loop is CSGHGGAGTEAFF. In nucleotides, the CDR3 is TGCAGCGGACATGGGGGGGCAGGAACTGAAGCTTTCTTT.

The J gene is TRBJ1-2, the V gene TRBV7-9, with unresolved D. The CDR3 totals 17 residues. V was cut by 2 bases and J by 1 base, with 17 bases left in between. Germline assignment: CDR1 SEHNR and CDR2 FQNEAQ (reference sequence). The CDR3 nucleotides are TGTGCCAGCAGCTTAACGTCAGTCTTACGTCTTAACTATGGCTACACCTTC. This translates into CASSLTSVLRLNYGYTF.

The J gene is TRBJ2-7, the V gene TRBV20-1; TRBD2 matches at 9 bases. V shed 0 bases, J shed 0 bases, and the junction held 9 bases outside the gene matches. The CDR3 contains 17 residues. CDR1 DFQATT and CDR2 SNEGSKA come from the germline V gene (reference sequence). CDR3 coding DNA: TGCAGTGCTAGAGATGGGGGCGCTAGCGGGGCCTCCTACGAGCAGTACTTC. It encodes CSARDGGASGASYEQYF.

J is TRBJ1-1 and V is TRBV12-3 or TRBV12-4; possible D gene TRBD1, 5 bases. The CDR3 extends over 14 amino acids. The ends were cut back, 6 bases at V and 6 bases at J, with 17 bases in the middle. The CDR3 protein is CASSQPGRWAEAFF. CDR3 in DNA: TGTGCCAGCAGCCAGCCAGGGAGATGGGCTGAAGCTTTCTTT.

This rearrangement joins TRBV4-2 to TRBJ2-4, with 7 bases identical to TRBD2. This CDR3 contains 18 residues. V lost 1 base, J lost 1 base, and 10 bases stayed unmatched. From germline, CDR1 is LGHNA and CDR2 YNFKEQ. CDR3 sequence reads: CASSQAVRRGIAKNIQYF. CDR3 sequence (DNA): TGTGCCAGCAGCCAAGCGGTTAGGCGGGGGATTGCCAAAAACATTCAGTACTTC.

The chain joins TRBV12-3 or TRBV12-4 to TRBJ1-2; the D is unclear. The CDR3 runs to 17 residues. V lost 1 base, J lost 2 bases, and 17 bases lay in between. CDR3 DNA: TGTGCCAGCAGTTTAGGGCCCCCCGGACGTAAGAACTATGGCTACACCTTC. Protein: CASSLGPPGRKNYGYTF.